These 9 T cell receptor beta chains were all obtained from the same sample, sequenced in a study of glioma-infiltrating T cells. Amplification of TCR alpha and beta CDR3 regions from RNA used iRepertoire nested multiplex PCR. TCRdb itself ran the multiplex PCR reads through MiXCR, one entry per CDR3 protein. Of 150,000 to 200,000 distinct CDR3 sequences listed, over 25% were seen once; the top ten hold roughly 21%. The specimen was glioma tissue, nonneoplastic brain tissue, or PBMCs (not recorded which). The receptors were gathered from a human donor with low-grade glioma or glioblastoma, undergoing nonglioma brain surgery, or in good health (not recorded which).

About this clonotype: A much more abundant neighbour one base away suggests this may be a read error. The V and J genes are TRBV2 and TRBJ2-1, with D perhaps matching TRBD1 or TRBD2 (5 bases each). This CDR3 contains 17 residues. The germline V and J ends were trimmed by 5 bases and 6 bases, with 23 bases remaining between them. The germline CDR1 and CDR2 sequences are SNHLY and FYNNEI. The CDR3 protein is CASSRRAPEGPPNEQFF. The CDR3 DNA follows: TGTGCCAGCAGTCGTCGCGCCCCAGAGGGGCCGCCCAATGAGCAGTTCTTC. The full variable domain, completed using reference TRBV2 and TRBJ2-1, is EPEVTQTPSHQVTQMGQEVILRCVPISNHLYFYWYRQILGQKVEFLVSFYNNEISEKSEIFDDQFSVERPDGSNFTLKIRSTKLEDSAMYFCASSRRAPEGPPNEQFFGPGTRLTVL.

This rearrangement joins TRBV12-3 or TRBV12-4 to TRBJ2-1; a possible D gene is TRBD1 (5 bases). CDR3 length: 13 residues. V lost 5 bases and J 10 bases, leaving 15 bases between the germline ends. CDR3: CASSRPTATEQFF. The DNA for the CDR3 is TGTGCCAGCAGTCGACCGACAGCGACGGAGCAGTTCTTC.

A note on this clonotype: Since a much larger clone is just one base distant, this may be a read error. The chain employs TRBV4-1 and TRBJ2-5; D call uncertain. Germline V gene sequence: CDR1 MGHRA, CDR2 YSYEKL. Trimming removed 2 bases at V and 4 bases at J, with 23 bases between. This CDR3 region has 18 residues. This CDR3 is CASSQSFAKSRRGETQYF. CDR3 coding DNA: TGCGCCAGCAGCCAAAGTTTCGCGAAGAGTAGGCGAGGAGAGACCCAGTACTTC.

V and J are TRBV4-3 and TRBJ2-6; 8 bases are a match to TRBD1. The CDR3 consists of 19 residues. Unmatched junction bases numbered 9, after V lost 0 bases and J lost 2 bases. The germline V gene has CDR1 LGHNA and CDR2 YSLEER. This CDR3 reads CASSQEPGGQSAGANVLTF. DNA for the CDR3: TGCGCCAGCAGCCAAGAGCCAGGGGGCCAATCCGCTGGGGCCAACGTCCTGACTTTC.

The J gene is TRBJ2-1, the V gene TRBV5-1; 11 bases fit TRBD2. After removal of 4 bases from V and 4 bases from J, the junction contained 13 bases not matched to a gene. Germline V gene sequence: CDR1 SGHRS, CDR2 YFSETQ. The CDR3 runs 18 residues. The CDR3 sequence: CASSTTLTLAGGYNEQFF. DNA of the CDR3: TGCGCCAGCAGCACCACCTTAACGCTAGCGGGAGGTTACAATGAGCAGTTCTTC.

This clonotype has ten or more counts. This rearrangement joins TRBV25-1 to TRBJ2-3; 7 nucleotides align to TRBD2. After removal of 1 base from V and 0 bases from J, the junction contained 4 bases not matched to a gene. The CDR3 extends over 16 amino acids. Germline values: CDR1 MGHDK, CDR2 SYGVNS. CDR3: CASSEWASGSTDTQYF. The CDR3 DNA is TGTGCCAGCAGTGAATGGGCTAGCGGAAGCACAGATACGCAGTATTTT.

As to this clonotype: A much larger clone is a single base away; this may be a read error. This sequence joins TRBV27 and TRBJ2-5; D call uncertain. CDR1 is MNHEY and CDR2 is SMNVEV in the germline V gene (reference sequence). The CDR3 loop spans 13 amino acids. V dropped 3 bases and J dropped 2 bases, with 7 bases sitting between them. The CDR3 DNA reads TGTGCCAGCAGTTTGGACGAGCAAGAGACCCAGTACTTC. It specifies CASSLDEQETQYF.

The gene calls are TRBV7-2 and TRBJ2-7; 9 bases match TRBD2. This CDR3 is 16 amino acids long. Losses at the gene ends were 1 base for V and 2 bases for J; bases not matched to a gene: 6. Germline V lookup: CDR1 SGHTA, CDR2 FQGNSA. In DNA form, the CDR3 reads TGTGCCAGCAGCTTAGGTGGCGGGAGGGAGACCTACGAGCAGTACTTC. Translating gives CASSLGGGRETYEQYF.

CDR3 sequence: CASSQIFSGRSYNEQFF. Written as DNA, the CDR3 is TGTGCCAGCAGCCAGATCTTTAGCGGGAGATCCTACAATGAGCAGTTCTTC. V usage is TRBV6-2 or TRBV6-3 and J usage is TRBJ2-1; 9 bases match TRBD2. The CDR3 has 17 amino acids. Germline V gives CDR1 MNHEY, CDR2 SVGEGT. The V and J ends lost 6 bases and 1 base, in that order; junction bases with no gene match: 10.